This is a list of T cell receptor beta chains from one sample in a study of CD8 T cells in Susac syndrome. TCRdb used MiXCR to reprocess the immunoSEQ multiplex PCR reads, holding one entry per CDR3 protein. Of 100,000 to 150,000 distinct CDR3 sequences in the sample, more than 80% were seen once. Sequenced input: CD8+ T cells from PBMCs. These TCRs come from a human donor with multiple sclerosis. Each CDR3 is given with its conserved first and last residue. The order of the fields is D gene, V gene, clone size, J gene, CDR3 length, CDR3 protein, CDR3 DNA. A D gene is named only where the DNA matches it firmly. A row's size may be missing; if present it is once, few, many or a size class.

d_gene: -
v_gene: TRBV4-1
abundance: -
j_gene: TRBJ1-1
len: 15
CDR3aa: CASSHTIDRNTEAFF
CDR3nt: TGCGCCAGCAGCCACACTATCGACCGGAACACTGAAGCTTTCTTT

d_gene: -
v_gene: TRBV19
abundance: -
j_gene: TRBJ2-3
len: 14
CDR3aa: CASTSRARTDTQYF
CDR3nt: TGTGCCAGTACCTCGAGGGCCCGCACAGATACGCAGTATTTT

d_gene: -
v_gene: TRBV4-1
abundance: few
j_gene: TRBJ2-1
len: 12
CDR3aa: CASSQGGREQFF
CDR3nt: TGTGCCAGCAGCCAAGGGGGTAGAGAGCAGTTCTTC

d_gene: -
v_gene: TRBV3-1
abundance: -
j_gene: TRBJ2-1
len: 16
CDR3aa: CASSPDRIISYNEQFF
CDR3nt: TGTGCCAGCAGCCCCGACAGAATAATATCCTACAATGAGCAGTTCTTC

d_gene: TRBD1
v_gene: TRBV9
abundance: -
j_gene: TRBJ2-3
len: 15
CDR3aa: CASSSGTGGSDTQYF
CDR3nt: TGTGCCAGCAGCTCGGGGACAGGGGGCTCAGATACGCAGTATTTT

d_gene: TRBD1
v_gene: TRBV2
abundance: -
j_gene: TRBJ1-4
len: 17
CDR3aa: CASSQGQGRTTNEKLFF
CDR3nt: TGTGCCAGCAGCCAAGGACAGGGGAGAACAACTAATGAAAAACTGTTTTTT

d_gene: TRBD2
v_gene: TRBV2
abundance: -
j_gene: TRBJ2-2
len: 17
CDR3aa: CASSELEREGPTGELFF
CDR3nt: TGTGCCAGCAGTGAATTGGAGCGGGAGGGCCCCACCGGGGAGCTGTTTTTT

d_gene: -
v_gene: TRBV7-9
abundance: -
j_gene: TRBJ1-5
len: 14
CDR3aa: CARFLAGVRQPQHF
CDR3nt: TGTGCCCGCTTCTTAGCAGGGGTGCGTCAGCCCCAGCATTTT

d_gene: -
v_gene: TRBV7-9
abundance: few
j_gene: TRBJ1-1
len: 13
CDR3aa: CASSPGQNTEAFF
CDR3nt: TGTGCCAGCAGCCCCGGACAGAACACTGAAGCTTTCTTT

d_gene: TRBD2
v_gene: TRBV20-1
abundance: -
j_gene: TRBJ2-7
len: 15
CDR3aa: CSARDSTGGAYEQYF
CDR3nt: TGCAGTGCTAGAGATAGTACGGGGGGTGCCTACGAGCAGTACTTC

d_gene: -
v_gene: TRBV5-1
abundance: -
j_gene: TRBJ2-6
len: 18
CDR3aa: CASSLGTVDASGANVLTF
CDR3nt: TGCGCCAGCAGCTTGGGGACAGTTGACGCATCTGGGGCCAACGTCCTGACTTTC

d_gene: -
v_gene: TRBV30
abundance: -
j_gene: TRBJ1-5
len: 14
CDR3aa: CAWSFGIGNQPQHF
CDR3nt: TGTGCCTGGAGTTTTGGGATCGGCAATCAGCCCCAGCATTTT

d_gene: -
v_gene: TRBV24-1
abundance: few
j_gene: TRBJ2-1
len: 14
CDR3aa: CATSVGSSYNEQFF
CDR3nt: TGTGCCACCAGTGTCGGCAGTTCCTACAATGAGCAGTTCTTC

d_gene: TRBD1
v_gene: TRBV18
abundance: -
j_gene: TRBJ1-2
len: 16
CDR3aa: CASSPRDRDFNYGYTF
CDR3nt: TGTGCCAGCTCACCCCGGGACAGAGATTTTAACTATGGCTACACCTTC

d_gene: -
v_gene: TRBV4-2
abundance: once
j_gene: TRBJ2-1
len: 15
CDR3aa: CASRERVSSYNEQFF
CDR3nt: TGTGCCAGCAGAGAGAGGGTCAGCTCCTACAATGAGCAGTTCTTC

d_gene: TRBD1
v_gene: TRBV2
abundance: -
j_gene: TRBJ1-2
len: 14
CDR3aa: CASSPPGQAPHYTF
CDR3nt: TGTGCCAGCAGTCCTCCCGGACAGGCGCCTCACTACACCTTC

d_gene: -
v_gene: TRBV11-2
abundance: -
j_gene: TRBJ1-1
len: 14
CDR3aa: CASSPGRGAAEAFF
CDR3nt: TGTGCCAGCAGCCCAGGGCGGGGCGCGGCTGAAGCTTTCTTT

d_gene: -
v_gene: TRBV18
abundance: -
j_gene: TRBJ1-2
len: 14
CDR3aa: CASSPGRTPYGYTF
CDR3nt: TGTGCCAGCTCCCCCGGACGGACCCCTTATGGCTACACCTTC

d_gene: -
v_gene: TRBV28
abundance: -
j_gene: TRBJ2-1
len: 17
CDR3aa: CASSLSRGQGGYNEQFF
CDR3nt: TGTGCCAGCAGTTTATCCCGTGGACAAGGGGGCTACAATGAGCAGTTCTTC

d_gene: -
v_gene: TRBV3-1
abundance: -
j_gene: TRBJ2-3
len: 18
CDR3aa: CASSQERGPGRSTDTQYF
CDR3nt: TGTGCCAGCAGCCAAGAGAGGGGTCCGGGACGGAGCACAGATACGCAGTATTTT

d_gene: -
v_gene: TRBV7-2
abundance: once
j_gene: TRBJ2-3
len: 16
CDR3aa: CASSLDPLGGTDTQYF
CDR3nt: TGTGCCAGCAGCCTAGACCCACTGGGGGGCACAGATACGCAGTATTTT

d_gene: -
v_gene: TRBV6-5
abundance: -
j_gene: TRBJ1-5
len: 13
CDR3aa: CDSSYSLGSTQHF
CDR3nt: TGTGACAGCAGTTACTCGTTGGGGTCGACCCAGCATTTT

d_gene: -
v_gene: TRBV27
abundance: few
j_gene: TRBJ1-2
len: 13
CDR3aa: CASSYSRDYGYTF
CDR3nt: TGTGCCAGCAGTTATTCAAGGGACTATGGCTACACCTTC

d_gene: -
v_gene: TRBV12-3/TRBV12-4
abundance: -
j_gene: TRBJ2-7
len: 14
CDR3aa: CASSPLMGGYEQYF
CDR3nt: TGTGCCAGCAGCCCCCTTATGGGGGGCTACGAGCAGTACTTC

d_gene: TRBD2
v_gene: TRBV29-1
abundance: -
j_gene: TRBJ2-1
len: 17
CDR3aa: CSVDGEREKRFRVEQFF
CDR3nt: TGCAGCGTTGATGGGGAGCGGGAGAAGAGGTTTAGGGTTGAGCAGTTCTTC

d_gene: -
v_gene: TRBV10-3
abundance: once
j_gene: TRBJ2-1
len: 13
CDR3aa: CAISEQSHNEQFF
CDR3nt: TGTGCCATCAGTGAGCAAAGCCACAATGAGCAGTTCTTC

d_gene: -
v_gene: TRBV20-1
abundance: -
j_gene: TRBJ1-2
len: 13
CDR3aa: CSATDSQNYGYTF
CDR3nt: TGCAGTGCTACGGACAGCCAGAACTATGGCTACACCTTC

d_gene: TRBD2
v_gene: TRBV20-1
abundance: -
j_gene: TRBJ2-7
len: 15
CDR3aa: CSARIGPGLALEQYF
CDR3nt: TGCAGTGCTAGAATCGGGCCGGGACTAGCGTTAGAGCAGTACTTC

d_gene: -
v_gene: TRBV20-1
abundance: -
j_gene: TRBJ2-5
len: 12
CDR3aa: CSARESFETQYF
CDR3nt: TGCAGTGCTAGAGAATCTTTTGAGACCCAGTACTTC

d_gene: -
v_gene: TRBV28
abundance: -
j_gene: TRBJ2-7
len: 14
CDR3aa: CASSLAHRRHEQYF
CDR3nt: TGTGCCAGCAGTTTGGCGCACAGGAGGCACGAGCAGTACTTC

d_gene: -
v_gene: TRBV20-1
abundance: once
j_gene: TRBJ2-1
len: 15
CDR3aa: CSARDLSGVYNEQFF
CDR3nt: TGCAGTGCTAGAGATCTGAGCGGAGTCTACAATGAGCAGTTCTTC

d_gene: TRBD1
v_gene: TRBV28
abundance: -
j_gene: TRBJ2-2
len: 15
CDR3aa: CASSLPPRGRGELFF
CDR3nt: TGTGCCAGCAGTCTCCCCCCGAGGGGGCGCGGGGAGCTGTTTTTT

d_gene: -
v_gene: TRBV5-1
abundance: -
j_gene: TRBJ1-2
len: 16
CDR3aa: CASRKGPDSQSYGYTF
CDR3nt: TGCGCCAGCAGGAAGGGCCCCGACAGCCAAAGCTATGGCTACACCTTC

d_gene: -
v_gene: TRBV13
abundance: -
j_gene: TRBJ2-6
len: 15
CDR3aa: CASSLEWAGANVLTF
CDR3nt: TGTGCCAGCAGCTTAGAGTGGGCTGGGGCCAACGTCCTGACTTTC

d_gene: TRBD1
v_gene: TRBV6-2/TRBV6-3
abundance: -
j_gene: TRBJ1-1
len: 13
CDR3aa: CASRKGTAPEAFF
CDR3nt: TGTGCCAGCAGAAAAGGGACAGCTCCTGAAGCTTTCTTT

d_gene: -
v_gene: TRBV5-6
abundance: -
j_gene: TRBJ2-7
len: 13
CDR3aa: CASSLGPTYEQYF
CDR3nt: TGTGCCAGCAGCTTGGGACCCACCTACGAGCAGTACTTC

d_gene: -
v_gene: TRBV13
abundance: -
j_gene: TRBJ2-2
len: 13
CDR3aa: CASSFVDTGELFF
CDR3nt: TGTGCCAGCAGCTTTGTGGACACCGGGGAGCTGTTTTTT

d_gene: TRBD2
v_gene: TRBV27
abundance: -
j_gene: TRBJ2-3
len: 16
CDR3aa: CASRSSVAGGAHTQYF
CDR3nt: TGTGCCAGCAGATCCTCAGTAGCGGGGGGTGCCCATACGCAGTATTTT

d_gene: -
v_gene: TRBV20-1
abundance: -
j_gene: TRBJ1-6
len: 16
CDR3aa: CSARTRGEIHNSPLHF
CDR3nt: TGCAGTGCTAGGACAAGGGGCGAAATCCATAATTCACCCCTCCACTTT

d_gene: -
v_gene: TRBV6-6
abundance: -
j_gene: TRBJ2-3
len: 12
CDR3aa: CATGPSTDTQYF
CDR3nt: TGTGCCACGGGTCCCAGCACAGATACGCAGTATTTT

d_gene: TRBD2
v_gene: TRBV3-1
abundance: -
j_gene: TRBJ2-1
len: 17
CDR3aa: CASSQGFSGRVLSEQFF
CDR3nt: TGTGCCAGCAGCCAAGGATTTAGCGGGAGGGTATTAAGTGAGCAGTTCTTC

d_gene: TRBD1
v_gene: TRBV7-9
abundance: -
j_gene: TRBJ1-4
len: 14
CDR3aa: CASSLQGDGGKLFF
CDR3nt: TGTGCCAGCAGCTTACAGGGGGACGGAGGAAAACTGTTTTTT

d_gene: -
v_gene: TRBV4-1
abundance: -
j_gene: TRBJ1-1
len: 16
CDR3aa: CASSLRDNKRDTEAFF
CDR3nt: TGCGCCAGCAGCCTGCGGGACAACAAAAGGGACACTGAAGCTTTCTTT

d_gene: -
v_gene: TRBV30
abundance: -
j_gene: TRBJ2-7
len: 13
CDR3aa: CAWSAGGYHEQYF
CDR3nt: TGTGCCTGGAGCGCAGGGGGGTACCACGAGCAGTACTTC

d_gene: TRBD2
v_gene: TRBV5-1
abundance: once
j_gene: TRBJ2-2
len: 15
CDR3aa: CASSLGLAGTGELFF
CDR3nt: TGCGCCAGCAGCTTGGGGCTAGCGGGGACCGGGGAGCTGTTTTTT

d_gene: TRBD1
v_gene: TRBV19
abundance: once
j_gene: TRBJ2-1
len: 15
CDR3aa: CASSIRDRTPDEQFF
CDR3nt: TGTGCCAGTAGTATTAGGGACAGGACCCCCGATGAGCAGTTCTTC

d_gene: -
v_gene: TRBV19
abundance: few
j_gene: TRBJ1-5
len: 15
CDR3aa: CASSPSVYSNQPQHF
CDR3nt: TGTGCCAGTAGTCCCAGCGTTTATAGCAATCAGCCCCAGCATTTT

d_gene: TRBD1
v_gene: TRBV29-1
abundance: -
j_gene: TRBJ2-2
len: 16
CDR3aa: CSVEGYDRGVRGELFF
CDR3nt: TGCAGCGTTGAAGGATATGACAGGGGGGTCAGGGGGGAGCTGTTTTTT

d_gene: -
v_gene: TRBV12-3/TRBV12-4
abundance: -
j_gene: TRBJ2-7
len: 12
CDR3aa: CASSLWPYEQYF
CDR3nt: TGTGCCAGCAGTCTATGGCCCTACGAGCAGTACTTC

d_gene: -
v_gene: TRBV5-1
abundance: -
j_gene: TRBJ2-7
len: 15
CDR3aa: CASSLASHPHYEQYF
CDR3nt: TGCGCCAGCAGCTTGGCCAGCCACCCCCACTACGAGCAGTACTTC

d_gene: -
v_gene: TRBV6-2/TRBV6-3
abundance: once
j_gene: TRBJ2-2
len: 14
CDR3aa: CASSYTLHNGELFF
CDR3nt: TGTGCCAGCAGTTACACGCTCCACAACGGGGAGCTGTTTTTT

d_gene: TRBD1
v_gene: TRBV7-9
abundance: few
j_gene: TRBJ2-7
len: 14
CDR3aa: CASSSGTGIYEQYF
CDR3nt: TGTGCCAGCAGCTCCGGGACAGGGATCTACGAGCAGTACTTC

d_gene: -
v_gene: TRBV13
abundance: -
j_gene: TRBJ1-2
len: 15
CDR3aa: CASSLGREGPLGYTF
CDR3nt: TGTGCCAGCAGCTTAGGCAGGGAGGGCCCCCTTGGCTACACCTTC

d_gene: TRBD2
v_gene: TRBV5-1
abundance: -
j_gene: TRBJ2-3
len: 22
CDR3aa: CASSTTRGTGIGTSGRPDTQYF
CDR3nt: TGCGCCAGCAGCACAACCCGGGGGACAGGGATTGGGACTAGCGGGAGGCCAGATACGCAGTATTTT

d_gene: -
v_gene: TRBV5-1
abundance: once
j_gene: TRBJ1-6
len: 15
CDR3aa: CASSLVQDGGAPLHF
CDR3nt: TGCGCCAGCAGCTTGGTTCAGGACGGTGGGGCACCCCTCCACTTT

d_gene: TRBD2
v_gene: TRBV9
abundance: -
j_gene: TRBJ2-1
len: 13
CDR3aa: CASSAPSGAEQFF
CDR3nt: TGTGCCAGCAGTGCCCCGAGCGGGGCTGAGCAGTTCTTC

d_gene: -
v_gene: TRBV14
abundance: -
j_gene: TRBJ2-2
len: 15
CDR3aa: CASSVVGGGTGELFF
CDR3nt: TGTGCCAGCAGCGTTGTCGGGGGAGGCACCGGGGAGCTGTTTTTT

d_gene: -
v_gene: TRBV7-9
abundance: few
j_gene: TRBJ2-7
len: 12
CDR3aa: CASSPQGSEQYF
CDR3nt: TGTGCCAGCAGCCCACAGGGTAGTGAGCAGTACTTC

d_gene: TRBD1
v_gene: TRBV27
abundance: -
j_gene: TRBJ1-1
len: 14
CDR3aa: CASSRQGMNTEAFF
CDR3nt: TGTGCCAGCAGCCGACAGGGGATGAACACTGAAGCTTTCTTT

d_gene: TRBD1
v_gene: TRBV2
abundance: -
j_gene: TRBJ2-3
len: 15
CDR3aa: CASPGGPTSTDTQYF
CDR3nt: TGTGCCAGTCCAGGGGGCCCGACTAGCACAGATACGCAGTATTTT